What follows are 32 T cell receptor beta chains derived from one specimen sequenced in a study of Tregs in tolerant kidney transplant recipients. Method: immunoSEQ multiplex PCR; TCRdb's copy keeps in-frame clones and lacks some. The table has approximately 260,000 clones, about 80% seen once. The material sequenced was CD4+ T cells from blood. These receptors were collected from a human donor in good health.

J is TRBJ2-7 and V is TRBV10-3; 8 nucleotides line up with TRBD1. V lost 6 bases and J lost 2; bases outside the gene matches: 3. The germline gives CDR1 ENHRY, CDR2 SYGVKD. This CDR3 spans 13 amino acids. The CDR3 coding sequence is TGTGCCATCAGCCCAGGGGGCCCCTACGAGCAGTACTTC. It codes for CAISPGGPYEQYF.

The chain recombines TRBV5-1 with TRBJ1-2; TRBD1 agrees at 9 bases. Losses at the gene ends were 3 bases for V and 0 bases for J; bases not matched to a gene: 6. There are 16 residues in the CDR3. Germline CDR1 is SGHRS and CDR2 is YFSETQ. The CDR3 DNA follows: TGCGCCAGCAGCTGGGGGACAGGGCTCGCTAACTATGGCTACACCTTC. Its protein product is CASSWGTGLANYGYTF.

The chain is built from TRBV7-2 and TRBJ2-5; perhaps TRBD1 as D (5 bases). V gave up 4 bases and J gave up 1 base, with 13 bases separating them. CDR1 and CDR2 from the germline V gene are SGHTA and FQGNSA. The CDR3 is made up of 15 amino acids. The DNA for the CDR3 is TGTGCCAGCAGCTCAGGCGCAGGGCCCCAAGAGACCCAGTACTTC. It yields the protein CASSSGAGPQETQYF.

This clone was detected a few times. V is TRBV7-9 and J is TRBJ2-2; 10 nucleotides line up with TRBD2. The CDR3 runs 16 residues. Germline CDR1 and CDR2: SEHNR and FQNEAQ (reference sequence). The V gene end was trimmed by 5 bases and the J gene end by 1 base; junction bases not matched to a gene: 4. The CDR3: CASSRTSGGNTGELFF. CDR3 bases: TGTGCCAGCAGCCGGACTAGCGGAGGGAACACCGGGGAGCTGTTTTTT.

The chain carries TRBV29-1 and TRBJ2-7; TRBD2 agrees at 11 bases. The CDR3 has 14 amino acids. The germline V gene encodes CDR1 SQVTM and CDR2 ANQGSEA. V lost 8 bases and J lost 2; bases outside the gene matches: 8. CDR3 protein: CSHRTSGPPYEQYF. The CDR3 DNA reads TGCAGCCACCGGACTAGCGGGCCTCCCTACGAGCAGTACTTC.

In regard to this clone: Other DNA sequences of this sample code for an identical CDR3. V is TRBV5-1 and J is TRBJ2-3; D is unclear. V was pared by 0 bases and J by 0 bases, with 8 bases between. CDR1 is SGHRS and CDR2 is YFSETQ in the germline V gene. CDR3 length equals 15 residues. Here the CDR3 reads CASSLGRPSTDTQYF. CDR3 coding DNA: TGCGCCAGCAGCTTGGGTAGACCTAGCACAGATACGCAGTATTTT.

The V gene is TRBV5-4, the J gene TRBJ2-3; D remains unclear. Between the trimmed V and J ends, which lost 0 bases and 0 bases, there was a span of 11 bases. CDR3 length equals 16 residues. The germline gives CDR1 SGHNT, CDR2 YYREEE (reference sequence). This CDR3 is CASSLAVDVSTDTQYF. The CDR3 bases are TGTGCCAGCAGCTTGGCAGTCGATGTTAGCACAGATACGCAGTATTTT.

J is TRBJ1-1 and V is TRBV6-5; 8 bases fit TRBD1. CDR3 size: 14 residues. Germline V gene lookup returns CDR1 MNHEY and CDR2 SVGAGI. J was trimmed by 11 bases and V by 2 bases; bases with no gene match: 10. CDR3 in amino acids: CASSYNPGQGQAFF. In nucleotides, the CDR3 is TGTGCCAGCAGTTACAATCCCGGACAGGGACAGGCTTTCTTT.

Details on this clone: At the DNA level, this CDR3 is encoded by other sequences in the same sample as well. DNA for the CDR3: TGCGCCAGCAGCTTGGTAGCGGGAGGAAATGAGCAGTTCTTC. Translation gives CASSLVAGGNEQFF. The gene calls are TRBV5-1 and TRBJ2-1; 10 bases match TRBD2. The CDR3 is made up of 14 amino acids. The germline V gene encodes CDR1 SGHRS and CDR2 YFSETQ. Unmatched junction bases numbered 1, after V lost 0 bases and J lost 7 bases. The full variable domain, with the rest looked up from reference TRBV5-1 and TRBJ2-1, is KAGVTQTPRYLIKTRGQQVTLSCSPISGHRSVSWYQQTPGQGLQFLFEYFSETQRNKGNFPGRFSGRQFSNSRSEMNVSTLELGDSALYLCASSLVAGGNEQFFGPGTRLTVL.

V gene TRBV5-4 combines with J gene TRBJ2-1; 10 bases agree with TRBD2. V gave up 3 bases and J gave up 7 bases; unmatched junction bases: 7. There are 15 residues in the CDR3. Germline V gene sequence: CDR1 SGHNT, CDR2 YYREEE (reference sequence). CDR3 nucleotides: TGTGCCAGCAGCTCAATCTATAGCGGGAGGAATGAGCAGTTCTTC. This encodes CASSSIYSGRNEQFF.

A single count supports this clone. The V and J genes are TRBV18 and TRBJ2-3; D is perhaps TRBD1 or TRBD2 (6 bases each). Germline CDR1 is KGHSH and CDR2 is LQKENI. Trimming took off 6 bases at V and 4 bases at J, with 20 bases between the two ends. The CDR3 covers 16 residues. The CDR3 DNA reads TGTGCCAGCTCTCTCGGGACGAGGGGGGTGGCAGATACGCAGTATTTT. It is translated as CASSLGTRGVADTQYF. Supplemented by reference TRBV18 and TRBJ2-3, the full variable domain reads NAGVMQNPRHLVRRRGQEARLRCSPMKGHSHVYWYRQLPEEGLKFMVYLQKENIIDESGMPKERFSAEFPKEGPSILRIQQVVRGDSAAYFCASSLGTRGVADTQYFGPGTRLTVL.

The count of this clone is one. Here the CDR3 reads CASSLKLGAPHTDTQYF. As DNA, the CDR3 is TGTGCCAGCAGCTTAAAACTGGGGGCACCCCACACAGATACGCAGTATTTT. The chain couples TRBV7-2 to TRBJ2-3, with D possibly being TRBD1 (6 bases). Germline CDR1 reads SGHTA; CDR2 reads FQGNSA. The CDR3 extends over 17 amino acids. The V gene lost 2 bases and the J gene lost 2 bases, with 17 bases spanning the gap.

The J gene is TRBJ2-3, the V gene TRBV6-1; 9 nucleotides agree with TRBD1. J was trimmed by 5 bases and V by 4 bases; bases with no gene match: 7. This CDR3 region has 15 residues. Germline V gene sequence: CDR1 MNHNS, CDR2 SASEGT. CDR3: CASSVPGTGLDTQYF. CDR3 nucleotide sequence: TGTGCCAGCAGTGTCCCTGGGACAGGGCTAGATACGCAGTATTTT.

The chain links TRBV5-8 to TRBJ1-1, with unresolved D. Germline-derived CDR1 and CDR2 are SGHTS and YDEGEE. This CDR3 region has 12 residues. Trimming stripped 0 bases from V and 11 bases from J, with 11 bases between. DNA for the CDR3: TGTGCCAGCAGCTTGGTTGGTGTTCGGGCTTTCTTT. It specifies CASSLVGVRAFF.

The rearrangement uses TRBV6-5 and TRBJ1-4, with D uncertain. Germline V lookup: CDR1 MNHEY, CDR2 SVGAGI. Deletions cut 1 base from V and 9 bases from J, with 6 bases between. The CDR3 is 12 amino acids. Written as DNA, the CDR3 is TGTGCCAGCAGTTACTTGGGCAAAAAACTGTTTTTT. It specifies CASSYLGKKLFF.

The J gene is TRBJ2-1, the V gene TRBV7-9; 10 bases agree with TRBD2. J was trimmed by 1 base and V by 2 bases; bases with no gene match: 8. Looked up from germline, CDR1 is SEHNR and CDR2 is FQNEAQ (reference sequence). The CDR3 is made up of 18 amino acids. The CDR3 bases are TGTGCCAGCAGCTTAATCGGTAGCGGGAGGTCGTCCTACAATGAGCAGTTCTTC. It is translated as CASSLIGSGRSSYNEQFF.

This clone showed up just a few times. The chain combines TRBV6-6 with TRBJ1-5; maybe TRBD1 (6 bases). Per germline, CDR1 MNHNY and CDR2 SVGAGI (reference sequence). The CDR3 has 16 residues. V was clipped by 0 bases and J by 1 base, with 10 bases between them. The CDR3 reads CASSYSITGSNQPQHF. The CDR3 DNA is TGTGCCAGCAGTTACTCGATAACAGGGAGCAATCAGCCCCAGCATTTT.

The rearrangement joins TRBV30 to TRBJ1-4, with D perhaps TRBD1 (5 bases). CDR3 size: 13 residues. Trimming shortened V by 2 bases and J by 5 bases, and 9 bases separated the two germline ends. Germline CDR1 GTSNPN, CDR2 SVGIG (reference sequence). The CDR3 sequence is CAWSPGGNEKLFF. For the CDR3, the DNA is TGTGCCTGGAGTCCGGGGGGGAATGAAAAACTGTTTTTT.

The chain is built from TRBV19 and TRBJ1-2, with unresolved D. CDR1 and CDR2 from the germline V gene are LNHDA and SQIVND (reference sequence). V lost 6 bases and J lost 1, with 9 bases in between. This CDR3 comprises 13 residues. This chain's CDR3 is CASSRTVNYGYTF. The CDR3 DNA is TGTGCCAGTAGCCGGACGGTTAACTATGGCTACACCTTC.

Note on this clone: At the DNA level, this CDR3 is encoded by other sequences in the same sample as well. V gene TRBV18 combines with J gene TRBJ1-1; D is unresolved. Trimming pared 2 bases from V and 1 base from J, leaving 8 bases between. The CDR3 is 14 residues long. Looked up from germline, CDR1 is KGHSH and CDR2 is LQKENI. CDR3 bases: TGTGCCAGCTCACCAGCTGCGTCGAACACTGAAGCTTTCTTT. Translation gives CASSPAASNTEAFF.

This chain connects TRBV11-1 to TRBJ1-2; 10 nucleotides match TRBD1. CDR3 size: 16 residues. Per the germline V gene, CDR1 is SGHAT and CDR2 is FQDESV (reference sequence). V was pared by 4 bases and J by 1 base, with 6 bases of the junction left unmatched. DNA for the CDR3: TGTGCCAGCAGCTCCACCGGGACAGGGGATAACTATGGCTACACCTTC. Residues: CASSSTGTGDNYGYTF.

This clone has just a few counts. The V call is TRBV6-5, the J call TRBJ2-3; D is uncertain. This CDR3 is 15 amino acids long. Trimming pared 0 bases from V and 0 bases from J, leaving 7 bases between. CDR1 and CDR2 from the germline V gene are MNHEY and SVGAGI. CDR3 DNA: TGTGCCAGCAGTTACTCGACCTGGAGCACAGATACGCAGTATTTT. Protein product: CASSYSTWSTDTQYF.

The J gene is TRBJ1-4, the V gene TRBV7-9; 7 positions match TRBD1. The CDR3 is made up of 16 amino acids. V shed 5 bases, J shed 5 bases, and the junction held 11 bases outside the gene matches. Germline loops: CDR1 SEHNR, CDR2 FQNEAQ (reference sequence). CDR3 DNA sequence: TGTGCCAGCAGCCCCCTTGGGACAGCTCTCAATGAAAAACTGTTTTTT. Translation gives CASSPLGTALNEKLFF.

This clone was observed a few times. V gene TRBV6-1 combines with J gene TRBJ2-7, with 11 bases identical to TRBD1. V gave up 2 bases and J gave up 3 bases; unmatched junction bases: 3. This CDR3 contains 15 residues. Germline V lookup: CDR1 MNHNS, CDR2 SASEGT. Here the CDR3 DNA reads TGTGCCAGCAGTGAATCCGGGACAGGGGGCTACGAGCAGTACTTC. It yields the protein CASSESGTGGYEQYF.

Notes on this clone: Other nucleotide sequences from this sample produce the same CDR3. The chain recombines TRBV18 with TRBJ1-1, with no clear D. The CDR3 is made up of 13 amino acids. V was trimmed by 6 bases and J by 2 bases, leaving 10 bases between them. The germline gives CDR1 KGHSH, CDR2 LQKENI. CDR3 loop: CASSPLDNTEAFF. CDR3 DNA sequence: TGTGCCAGCTCGCCCCTCGACAACACTGAAGCTTTCTTT.

The chain links TRBV7-8 to TRBJ1-6; D is unresolved. Germline V gene data show CDR1 as SGHVS and CDR2 as FQNEAQ. Trimming removed 6 bases from V and 9 bases from J, with 18 bases in between. The CDR3 is made up of 15 amino acids. The CDR3 sequence is CASSPTLALGSPLHF. CDR3 nucleotides: TGTGCCAGCAGTCCCACCTTGGCCTTAGGTTCACCCCTCCACTTT.

The V gene is TRBV9, the J gene TRBJ1-6, with D possibly matching TRBD1 (5 bases). CDR1 and CDR2 from the germline V gene are SGDLS and YYNGEE. This CDR3 is 16 amino acids long. The germline V and J ends were trimmed by 0 bases and 7 bases, with 14 bases remaining between them. In DNA, the CDR3 is TGTGCCAGCAGCGTAGAACCCCAGGGATCGAATTCACCCCTCCACTTT. Translating it yields CASSVEPQGSNSPLHF.

The chain carries TRBV6-5 and TRBJ2-3, with D perhaps matching TRBD2 (5 bases). The V end was cut by 4 bases, the J end by 0 bases, with 8 bases between. This CDR3 comprises 14 residues. Germline lookup yields CDR1 MNHEY and CDR2 SVGAGI. CDR3 region: CASSFRTSTDTQYF. The CDR3 bases are TGTGCCAGCAGTTTCAGGACTAGCACAGATACGCAGTATTTT.

This chain connects TRBV4-2 to TRBJ1-1; TRBD1 aligns across 8 bases. CDR3 length equals 14 residues. V lost 4 bases, J lost 1 base, and 2 bases stayed unmatched. Germline V CDR1 and CDR2: LGHNA, YNFKEQ. CDR3 DNA sequence: TGTGCCAGCAGCCGGGGACAGGAGAACACTGAAGCTTTCTTT. Translation gives CASSRGQENTEAFF.

The chain carries TRBV4-1 and TRBJ2-5; TRBD2 matches 9 bases. The V segment lost 0 bases and the J segment 5 bases; nucleotides outside the gene matches: 7. The CDR3 length is 16 residues. Germline-derived CDR1 and CDR2 are MGHRA and YSYEKL. CDR3 nucleotide sequence: TGCGCCAGCAGCCAAGATGGGGTAGCGGGAGACGAGACCCAGTACTTC. Translation gives CASSQDGVAGDETQYF.

This rearrangement joins TRBV4-1 to TRBJ2-7; the D is unclear. There are 14 residues in the CDR3. Germline V CDR1 and CDR2: MGHRA, YSYEKL. Trimming removed 0 bases from V and 0 bases from J, with 6 bases in between. CDR3 nucleotide sequence: TGCGCCAGCAGCCAAGATCTCTCCTCCTACGAGCAGTACTTC. As protein: CASSQDLSSYEQYF.

The chain uses TRBV7-9 and TRBJ2-2; no clear D gene. Germline CDR1 and CDR2: SEHNR and FQNEAQ (reference sequence). The CDR3 loop spans 17 amino acids. The germline V and J ends were trimmed by 6 bases and 0 bases, with 17 bases remaining between them. CDR3 sequence: CASRRGVKLANTGELFF. As DNA, the CDR3 is TGTGCCAGCAGACGAGGTGTGAAACTCGCGAACACCGGGGAGCTGTTTTTT.